The rows below give T cell receptor beta chains drawn from one sample of a study of T cells in Graves' hyperthyroidism and ophthalmopathy. MiXCR, applied by TCRdb to the multiplex PCR reads, yields one record per CDR3 protein. The repertoire holds under 350,000 distinct CDR3 sequences, with approximately 15% as singletons. Sequences were obtained from blood. The origin of the receptors is a woman between 40 and 50 years old with Graves' hyperthyroidism. Both conserved end residues are part of each CDR3. A D gene is named only where the DNA matches it firmly. Rows may omit the clone size; those that give it use once, few, many or a size class.

clone size | J gene | D gene | V gene | CDR3 length | CDR3 protein
many | TRBJ1-4 | TRBD1 | TRBV11-2 | 15 | CASSLSGTGNEKLFF
many | TRBJ2-7 | . | TRBV11-2 | 14 | CASSPDGWSTEQYF
. | TRBJ2-6 | . | TRBV15 | 18 | CATSRDWRGPGGANVLTF
few | TRBJ2-3 | . | TRBV14 | 14 | CASSQVQGPDTQYF
few | TRBJ2-1 | . | TRBV20-1 | 14 | CSASAVGDYNEQFF
many | TRBJ2-5 | . | TRBV12-3/TRBV12-4 | 13 | CASSLAPVGTQYF
few | TRBJ2-3 | . | TRBV19 | 13 | CASSTGLTDTQYF
. | TRBJ2-1 | TRBD2 | TRBV5-1 | 16 | CASSVGTSGSYNEQFF
few | TRBJ1-5 | TRBD1 | TRBV19 | 15 | CASRQGQRSNQPQHF
many | TRBJ1-1 | TRBD1 | TRBV25-1 | 14 | CASSETGGNTEAFF
few | TRBJ2-3 | . | TRBV10-3 | 11 | CAISDGDTQYF
few | TRBJ2-7 | . | TRBV10-3 | 15 | CAISSRPPGGYEQYF
few | TRBJ1-1 | . | TRBV5-6 | 14 | CASSDLRQNTEAFF
many | TRBJ2-2 | TRBD1 | TRBV11-3 | 15 | CASRQQGPGSGELFF
. | TRBJ1-1 | TRBD1 | TRBV30 | 13 | CAWGPGTGGSAFF
few | TRBJ2-1 | . | TRBV7-9 | 17 | CASSLERYSSTRNEQFF
. | TRBJ1-5 | . | TRBV6-2/TRBV6-3 | 16 | CASSYSPTGFDQPQHF
many | TRBJ1-5 | . | TRBV20-1 | 14 | CSALPRREDQPQHF
. | TRBJ2-4 | TRBD2 | TRBV11-3 | 14 | CASSLTGGPDIQYF
many | TRBJ2-1 | . | TRBV28 | 15 | CASSWPGTGENEQFF
many | TRBJ2-3 | TRBD2 | TRBV6-1 | 17 | CASGNLAGFTSTDTQYF
few | TRBJ1-2 | . | TRBV7-8 | 16 | CASSAQRFGGTYGYTF
many | TRBJ2-7 | . | TRBV12-3/TRBV12-4 | 12 | CASSPRLGEQYF
few | TRBJ2-5 | TRBD1 | TRBV5-1 | 19 | CASSPLPLPTGTGGETQYF
. | TRBJ1-5 | . | TRBV19 | 15 | CASIARWGGDQPQHF